The entry below gives a single TCR beta chain sequence along with its context. Its antigen remains unidentified. It has no much larger one-base neighbor in the sample; base qualities were not kept. The CDR3 spans 15 residues, from the cysteine through the phenylalanine. Of the read, only the CDR3 DNA is kept; its 45 bases are in frame from base 1. For CDR1 and CDR2, the germline V gene (reference sequence) lists SGHNT and YYREEE. Unmatched junction bases come to 2, with V trimmed by 0 bases and J by 4 bases. Using the deep immunoSEQ assay, multiplex PCR amplified TCR CDR3 regions from genomic DNA. Genomic DNA extracted from each cell subset was distributed evenly over all wells of several immunoSEQ 96-well plates, and each plate served as one replicate. For sorted subsets, roughly 200 ng genomic DNA, equal to 25,000 to 35,000 T cell genomes, was loaded into each replicate PCR. Purified libraries were measured with a Qubit 3.0 fluorometer, size-checked on a Bioanalyzer 2100, and measured again with the KAPA Library Quantification kit. Every immunoSEQ 96-well plate was sequenced on a separate single-read 150-cycle Illumina NextSeq 550 flow cell. On the authors' methods: Because only junctional sequences without quality scores were contained in the immunoSEQ output, filtering matching that applied to full-length reads could not be performed. Sequences were annotated with PyIR, a Python wrapper for IgBLAST v1.9, using IMGT germline references to assign V/J genes and CDR3. Reads were filtered out if the reads had weak V/J assignments (E-value above 1e-6), no CDR3, stop codons, out-of-frame junctions, or ambiguous translated residues. A V3J clonotype was defined by an identical inferred V gene, J gene, and CDR3 amino acid sequence. Percentage overlap between repertoires was computed as shared unique clonotypes divided by the size of the smaller repertoire. Repertoire richness was assessed with RTK rarefaction, the Chao1 estimator, and Recon v2.1 estimates of unobserved clonotypes. OLGA was used to compute generation probabilities for all TCRbeta clonotypes that the gDNA method yielded from a handful of donors. TCRdb took this table from immuneACCESS and kept in-frame rearrangements with V and J called. Such tables lack part of the clones; where checked against another copy, unresolved V genes explain under half of the gap, and the rest is unexplained. From that table come the V and J calls and clone size; the DNA was used to work out D and trimming. The sample has around 2,000,000 clones on record, approximately 94% of them singletons. The ten largest clones add up to 1.5% to 2% of the sample.

This specimen comes from a study of shared clonotypes between healthy human individuals (dated by TCRdb to about 2020). For context, the study as a whole: A couple of women and a few men aged 18 to 49 years were included in the cohort. To increase sequencing depth and limit assay-specific biases, TCR repertoire library preparation and sequencing were carried out by different laboratories using diverse techniques. To estimate repertoire size and how much clonotype sharing occurs between individuals, the study deeply sequenced the blood TCR repertoires of about five healthy adults. Per donor, leukapheresis produced somewhere between about 0.8 and 9 billion PBMCs. Per donor, three plates each were used for CD4 naive and CD4 memory, two for CD8 naive, and one for CD8 memory.

CD8 naive samples were obtained by positive selection for CCR7 among CD45RO-negative cells, yielding a CD45RA+CCR7+ population from which TemRA cells were excluded. The donors were healthy, HIV-negative adults with no recently reported acute infections or vaccinations. Only Caucasian adults living in Nashville, Tennessee, USA were represented among the donors. Blood was collected by leukapheresis, and PBMCs were isolated by Ficoll-Histopaque density gradient centrifugation and then cryopreserved in liquid nitrogen vapor phase. Purity and quantity of every magnetically sorted T cell population were checked by analytical flow cytometry. Genomic DNA was isolated from every sorted fraction and measured by UV absorbance on a Nanodrop 2000c. Overall study results and their limits: The genetic and exposure-history diversity represented was limited by the small number of donors. Pairwise subsampling led to the expectation that sequencing depth would affect the degree of clonotype sharing among donors. Larger estimated clonotype richness was generally found for naive subsets than for memory subsets. Sampling was limited to blood, and TCR repertoires in tissue likely differ from TCR repertoires in blood. Across a handful of donors, roughly 5.4% of naive CD4, approximately 4% of naive CD8, under 2.5% of memory CD4, and around 0.4% of memory CD8 clonotypes were shared. Compared with non-shared clonotypes, clonotypes shared by all four sorted-subset donors had higher generation probabilities. Rarefaction of sorted-subset datasets indicated incomplete sequencing despite the large sequencing depth.

The receptor was derived from a man in his late teens or twenties in good health. Some clones in this sample may be carry-over from other donors' samples. Sequenced input: naive CD8+ T cells from PBMCs. Explained via the paper, the cell subset or site label denotes: CD45RA+CCR7+. This chain is built from TRBV5-4 and TRBJ2-1, and TRBD2 aligns with 9 junction nucleotides. The CDR3 protein: CASSLASGIYNEQFF. The DNA sequence reads TGTGCCAGCAGCTTGGCTAGCGGGATTTACAATGAGCAGTTCTTC.